The clone carrying this TCR beta chain has just a few counts. TCRdb used MiXCR to reprocess the RT-PCR reads, holding one entry per CDR3 protein. This sample has 700,000 to 800,000 distinct CDR3 sequences; approximately 17% occur once, and the top ten carry about a tenth. This entry is derived from a study of response to subunit inactivated influenza vaccine. The germline V gene encodes CDR1 SGHTA and CDR2 FQGTGA. This CDR3 has 14 amino acids. The junction had 8 bases not matched to a gene; V was cut back by 5 bases and J by 7 bases. The V call is TRBV7-3, the J call TRBJ2-5; 9 bases align to TRBD1. The specimen comprised PBMCs from blood, sampled 5 days after vaccination. This TCR came from a man in his fifties who received an inactivated influenza vaccine. CDR3: CASSPGQGSATQYF. Written as DNA, the CDR3 is TGTGCCAGCAGCCCCGGACAGGGGTCAGCGACCCAGTACTTC.